In this sample, the clone carrying this T cell receptor (beta chain) turned up many times. Its antigen is not identified. The data were obtained in a study of T cells in Graves' hyperthyroidism and ophthalmopathy. This CDR3 is 14 amino acids long. Germline CDR1 and CDR2: DFQATT and SNEGSKA (reference sequence). Trimming removed 0 bases from V and 5 bases from J, with 10 bases in between. Newly diagnosed hyperthyroidism patients aged 18 to 65 years had disease lasting under 2 months. Used for diagnoses were clinical symptoms, serum thyroxine and TRAb, thyroid ultrasound and orbital computed tomography. Cells are PBMCs isolated from around 9.4 ml of fresh blood. The CDR3 regions of TCR beta were amplified from RNA transcripts. HTBI primers were the set used in a first-round RT-PCR of the TCR CDR3. TCRdb re-derived calls from the multiplex PCR reads in MiXCR, one entry per CDR3 protein. The sample lists around 190,000 distinct CDR3 sequences, approximately 16% seen once, with roughly 55% in the top ten.

The study, taken as a whole, reports: It was a median roughly 6.5 months before onset that the model predicted ophthalmopathy.

The sequenced sample was blood. The TCR comes from a woman in her 50s with Graves' hyperthyroidism. The chain joins TRBV20-1 to TRBJ2-2; D gene uncertain. CDR3 protein: CSARELGQTGELFF. The CDR3 nucleotides are TGCAGTGCTAGAGAGTTAGGTCAGACCGGGGAGCTGTTTTTT.